This T cell receptor beta chain was sequenced for a study of blood T cell repertoires in COVID-19. Whole-study context: Acute and convalescent COVID-19 specimens originated in the United States, Italy and Spain.

Cohorts were determined from participant-reported clinical history. Original methodology: Nucleated cell counts were estimated from reference gene primer amplification. Produced via immunoSEQ multiplex PCR; TCRdb's table is partial and in-frame only. For V, J and clone size, that table is used; D and trimming come from the DNA. Among roughly 230,000 clones listed, about 90% were seen once. The CDR3 contains 13 residues. From germline, CDR1 is KGHDR and CDR2 SFDVKD. V lost 5 bases and J 7 bases, leaving 8 bases between the germline ends. The sequence was obtained from a woman aged 25 to 39 with acute COVID-19. V and J are TRBV24-1 and TRBJ1-6; D gene uncertain. Input material: PBMCs or T cells enriched from blood (not recorded which). As DNA, the CDR3 is TGTGCCACCAGTGTGGCCGTGAATTCACCCCTCCACTTT. Its translation: CATSVAVNSPLHF.